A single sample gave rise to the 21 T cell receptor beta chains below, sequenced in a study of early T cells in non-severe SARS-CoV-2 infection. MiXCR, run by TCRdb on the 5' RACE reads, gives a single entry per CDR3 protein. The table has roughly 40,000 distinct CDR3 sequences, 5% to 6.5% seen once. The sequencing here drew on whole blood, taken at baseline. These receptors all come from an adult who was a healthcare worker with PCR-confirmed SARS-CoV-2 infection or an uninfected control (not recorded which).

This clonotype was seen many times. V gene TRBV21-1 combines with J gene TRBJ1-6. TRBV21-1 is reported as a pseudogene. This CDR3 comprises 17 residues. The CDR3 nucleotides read TGTGCCAGCAGCAACGGTTTCGGTTCCTCCTATAATTCACCCCTCCACTTT. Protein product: CASSNGFGSSYNSPLHF.

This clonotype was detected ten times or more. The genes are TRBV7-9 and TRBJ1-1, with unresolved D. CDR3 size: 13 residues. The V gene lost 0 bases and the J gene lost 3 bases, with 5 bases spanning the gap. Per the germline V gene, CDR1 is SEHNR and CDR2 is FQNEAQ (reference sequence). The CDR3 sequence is CASSLALDTEAFF. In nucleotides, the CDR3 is TGTGCCAGCAGCTTAGCGCTGGACACTGAAGCTTTCTTT.

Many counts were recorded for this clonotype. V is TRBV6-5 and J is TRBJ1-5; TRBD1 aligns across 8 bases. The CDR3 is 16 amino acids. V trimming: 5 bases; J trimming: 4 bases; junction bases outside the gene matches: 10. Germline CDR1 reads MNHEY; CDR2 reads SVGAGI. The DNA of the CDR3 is TGTGCCAGCAGTCGGACAGGGAGGCCTCGTAATCAGCCCCAGCATTTT. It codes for CASSRTGRPRNQPQHF.

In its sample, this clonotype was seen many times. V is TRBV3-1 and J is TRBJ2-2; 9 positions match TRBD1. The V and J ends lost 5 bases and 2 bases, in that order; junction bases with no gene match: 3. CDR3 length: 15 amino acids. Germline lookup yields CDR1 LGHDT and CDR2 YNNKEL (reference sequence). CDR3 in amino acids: CASSYTGGNTGELFF. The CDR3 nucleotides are TGTGCCAGCAGCTATACAGGGGGCAACACCGGGGAGCTGTTTTTT.

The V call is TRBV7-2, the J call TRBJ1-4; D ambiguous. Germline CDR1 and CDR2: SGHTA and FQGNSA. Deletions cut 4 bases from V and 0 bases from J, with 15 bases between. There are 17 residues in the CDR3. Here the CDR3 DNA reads TGTGCCAGCAGCTCAGCGCTTCGGAGGGCAACTAATGAAAAACTGTTTTTT. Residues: CASSSALRRATNEKLFF.

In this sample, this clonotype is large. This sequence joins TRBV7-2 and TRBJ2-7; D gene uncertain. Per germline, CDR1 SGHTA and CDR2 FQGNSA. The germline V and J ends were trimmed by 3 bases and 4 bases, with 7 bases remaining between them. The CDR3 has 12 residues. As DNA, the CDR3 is TGTGCCAGCAGCTTTTCATCATACGAGCAGTACTTC. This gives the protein CASSFSSYEQYF.

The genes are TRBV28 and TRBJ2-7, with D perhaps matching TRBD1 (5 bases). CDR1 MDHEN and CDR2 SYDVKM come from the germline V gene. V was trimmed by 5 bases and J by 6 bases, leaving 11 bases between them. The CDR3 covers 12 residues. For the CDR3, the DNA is TGTGCCAGCAGTGACAGCAGGTTCGAGCAGTACTTC. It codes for CASSDSRFEQYF. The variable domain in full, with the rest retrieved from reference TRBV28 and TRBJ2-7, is DVKVTQSSRYLVKRTGEKVFLECVQDMDHENMFWYRQDPGLGLRLIYFSYDVKMKEKGDIPEGYSVSREKKERFSLILESASTNQTSMYLCASSDSRFEQYFGPGTRLTVT.

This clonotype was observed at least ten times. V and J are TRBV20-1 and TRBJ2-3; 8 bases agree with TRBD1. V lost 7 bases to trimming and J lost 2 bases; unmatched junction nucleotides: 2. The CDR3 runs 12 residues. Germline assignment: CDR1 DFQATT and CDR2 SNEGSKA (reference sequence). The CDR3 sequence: CSGQGTTDTQYF. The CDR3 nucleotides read TGCAGTGGACAGGGGACCACAGATACGCAGTATTTT.

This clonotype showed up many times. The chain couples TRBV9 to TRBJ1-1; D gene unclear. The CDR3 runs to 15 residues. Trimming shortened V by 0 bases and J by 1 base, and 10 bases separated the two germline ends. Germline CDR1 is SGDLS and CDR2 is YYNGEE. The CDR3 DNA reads TGTGCCAGCAGCGTAGGTGGCAGGCCGAACACTGAAGCTTTCTTT. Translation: CASSVGGRPNTEAFF.

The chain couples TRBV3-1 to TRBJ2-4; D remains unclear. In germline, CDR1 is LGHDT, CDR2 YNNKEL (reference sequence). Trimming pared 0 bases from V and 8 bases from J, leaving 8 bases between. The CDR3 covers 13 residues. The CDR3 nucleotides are TGTGCCAGCAGCCAAGAAGTCAGAGACATTCAGTACTTC. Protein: CASSQEVRDIQYF.

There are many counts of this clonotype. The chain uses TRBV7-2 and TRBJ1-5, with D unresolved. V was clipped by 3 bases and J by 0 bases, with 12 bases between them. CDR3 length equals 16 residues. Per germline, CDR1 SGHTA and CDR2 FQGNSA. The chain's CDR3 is CASSLASGSSNQPQHF. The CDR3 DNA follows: TGTGCCAGCAGCTTGGCTTCTGGGTCTAGCAATCAGCCCCAGCATTTT.

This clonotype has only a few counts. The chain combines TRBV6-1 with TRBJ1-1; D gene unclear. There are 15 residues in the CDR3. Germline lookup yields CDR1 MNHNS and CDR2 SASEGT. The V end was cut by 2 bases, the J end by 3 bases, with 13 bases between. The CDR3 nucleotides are TGTGCCAGCAGTGAAAGTTCGGAGGGATACACTGAAGCTTTCTTT. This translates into CASSESSEGYTEAFF.

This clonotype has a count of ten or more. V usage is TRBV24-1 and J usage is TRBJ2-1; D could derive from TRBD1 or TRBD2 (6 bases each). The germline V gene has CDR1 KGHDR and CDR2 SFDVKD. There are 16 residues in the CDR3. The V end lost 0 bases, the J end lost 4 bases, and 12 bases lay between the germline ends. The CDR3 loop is CATSDLRQGRYNEQFF. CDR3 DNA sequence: TGTGCCACCAGTGATTTGCGGCAGGGGAGGTACAATGAGCAGTTCTTC.

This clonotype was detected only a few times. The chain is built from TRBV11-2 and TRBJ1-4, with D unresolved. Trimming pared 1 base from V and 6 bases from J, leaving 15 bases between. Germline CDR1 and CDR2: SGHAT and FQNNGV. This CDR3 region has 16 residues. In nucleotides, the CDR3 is TGTGCCAGCAGCTTAGTGGAAACAGCCCAAGATGAAAAACTGTTTTTT. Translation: CASSLVETAQDEKLFF.

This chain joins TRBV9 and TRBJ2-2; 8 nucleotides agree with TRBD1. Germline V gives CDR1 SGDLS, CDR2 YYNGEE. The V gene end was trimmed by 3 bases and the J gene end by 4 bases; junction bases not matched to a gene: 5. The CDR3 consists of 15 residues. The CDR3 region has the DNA TGTGCCAGCAGCGCCCGGGACAGGAGCACCGGGGAGCTGTTTTTT. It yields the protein CASSARDRSTGELFF.

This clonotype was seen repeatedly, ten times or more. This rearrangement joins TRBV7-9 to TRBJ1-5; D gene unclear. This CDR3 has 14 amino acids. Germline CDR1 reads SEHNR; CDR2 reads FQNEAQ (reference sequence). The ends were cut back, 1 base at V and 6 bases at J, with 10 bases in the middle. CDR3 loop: CASSLGGVGQPQHF. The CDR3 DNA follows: TGTGCCAGCAGCTTAGGCGGGGTGGGTCAGCCCCAGCATTTT.

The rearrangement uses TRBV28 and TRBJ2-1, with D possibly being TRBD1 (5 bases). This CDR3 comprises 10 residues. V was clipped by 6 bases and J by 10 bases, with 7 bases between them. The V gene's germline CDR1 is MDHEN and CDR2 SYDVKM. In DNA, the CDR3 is TGTGCCAGCAGAAGACAGGAGCAGTTCTTC. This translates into CASRRQEQFF.

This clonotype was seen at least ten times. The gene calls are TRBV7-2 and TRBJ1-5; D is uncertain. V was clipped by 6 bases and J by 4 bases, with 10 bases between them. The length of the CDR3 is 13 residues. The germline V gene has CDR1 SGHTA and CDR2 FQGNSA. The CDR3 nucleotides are TGTGCCAGCAGTACTGACGGGAATCAGCCCCAGCATTTT. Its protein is CASSTDGNQPQHF.

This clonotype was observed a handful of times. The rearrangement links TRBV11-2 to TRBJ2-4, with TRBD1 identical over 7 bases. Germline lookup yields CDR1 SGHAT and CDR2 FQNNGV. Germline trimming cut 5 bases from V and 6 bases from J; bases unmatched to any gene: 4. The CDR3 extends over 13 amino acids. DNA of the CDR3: TGTGCCAGCAGCATACGGACAGGAAACATTCAGTACTTC. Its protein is CASSIRTGNIQYF.

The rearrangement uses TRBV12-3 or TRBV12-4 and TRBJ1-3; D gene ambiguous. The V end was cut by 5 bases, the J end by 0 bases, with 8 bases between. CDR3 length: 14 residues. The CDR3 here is CASSGPGSGNTIYF. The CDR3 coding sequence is TGTGCCAGCAGTGGACCAGGCTCTGGAAACACCATATATTTT.

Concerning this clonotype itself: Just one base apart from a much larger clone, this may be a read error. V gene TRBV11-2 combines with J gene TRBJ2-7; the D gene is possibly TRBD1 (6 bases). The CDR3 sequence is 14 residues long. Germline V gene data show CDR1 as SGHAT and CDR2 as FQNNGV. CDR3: CAISSTGTLYEQYF. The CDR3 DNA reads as TGTGCCATCAGCTCAACCGGGACACTCTACGAGCAGTACTTC.